The 27 T cell receptor beta chains presented below share a single source sample, sequenced in a study of memory CD4+ T cells and cytomegalovirus serostatus. Single viable CD3+CD4+CD8-CD45RO+ cells were sorted as the memory CD4+ T cells. Generated by immunoSEQ multiplex PCR, the TCRdb table keeps only in-frame clones and is missing some. The sample yields over 55,000 clones, over 75% seen once. The specimen sequenced was memory CD4+ T cells from blood. The receptor set was obtained from an adult in good health and CMV-seronegative.

This clone is a singleton in its sample. The V and J genes are TRBV5-1 and TRBJ2-3; 12 bases are shared with TRBD2. Germline loops: CDR1 SGHRS, CDR2 YFSETQ. The CDR3 extends over 16 amino acids. The trim removed 0 bases at V and 5 bases at J, leaving 4 bases unmatched. CDR3 sequence reads: CASSLGPSGGEDTQYF. In nucleotides, the CDR3 is TGCGCCAGCAGCTTGGGTCCTAGCGGGGGGGAAGATACGCAGTATTTT.

The V call is TRBV6-5, the J call TRBJ1-1; 7 bases line up with TRBD1. The ends lost 0 bases at V and 4 bases at J; junction bases unmatched: 8. Germline-derived CDR1 and CDR2 are MNHEY and SVGAGI. CDR3 size: 16 residues. The CDR3 reads CASSYSRGGASTEAFF. The CDR3 nucleotides are TGTGCCAGCAGTTACTCGAGAGGGGGCGCGAGCACTGAAGCTTTCTTT.

The chain couples TRBV7-8 to TRBJ2-7; TRBD1 matches 8 bases. The CDR3 covers 17 residues. The germline V gene has CDR1 SGHVS and CDR2 FQNEAQ. The V gene end was trimmed by 0 bases and the J gene end by 7 bases; junction bases not matched to a gene: 14. The CDR3 loop reads CASSLAQVARGHKEQYF. CDR3 in DNA: TGTGCCAGCAGCTTAGCACAAGTGGCCAGGGGGCATAAAGAGCAGTACTTC.

The rearrangement joins TRBV5-1 to TRBJ2-3, with a weak D call TRBD2 (6 bases). V lost 0 bases, J lost 5 bases, and 13 bases lay in between. CDR3 length: 15 amino acids. CDR1 is SGHRS and CDR2 is YFSETQ in the germline V gene. CDR3 sequence reads: CASSLDVGGGDTQYF. In nucleotides, the CDR3 is TGCGCCAGCAGCTTGGATGTCGGGGGAGGAGATACGCAGTATTTT.

This chain joins TRBV28 and TRBJ1-2, with TRBD1 as a possible D gene (6 bases). With 1 base removed from V and 8 bases from J, the gap between germline ends came to 11 bases. The CDR3 has 13 amino acids. Germline V gene data show CDR1 as MDHEN and CDR2 as SYDVKM. CDR3 residues: CASSLSWGQGYTF. The CDR3 DNA sequence: TGTGCCAGCAGTTTATCTTGGGGGCAAGGCTACACCTTC.

V usage is TRBV27 and J usage is TRBJ1-5, with TRBD1 identical over 7 bases. The CDR3 totals 16 residues. Per the germline V gene, CDR1 is MNHEY and CDR2 is SMNVEV (reference sequence). Unmatched junction bases numbered 5, after V lost 2 bases and J lost 1 base. The CDR3 coding sequence is TGTGCCAGCAGTTTAACGGCCAGGGGGAGCAATCAGCCCCAGCATTTT. It encodes CASSLTARGSNQPQHF.

This chain connects TRBV18 to TRBJ2-2; D is possibly TRBD1 or TRBD2 (5 bases each). CDR1 is KGHSH and CDR2 is LQKENI in the germline V gene. Trimming cost V 1 base and J 0 bases, with 9 bases left between them. This CDR3 spans 16 amino acids. The CDR3 loop is CASSPLGPPNTGELFF. CDR3 nucleotide sequence: TGTGCCAGCTCACCACTGGGACCCCCGAACACCGGGGAGCTGTTTTTT.

V usage is TRBV28 and J usage is TRBJ1-1; D call uncertain. The germline V gene has CDR1 MDHEN and CDR2 SYDVKM. Trimming took 3 bases from V and 0 from J, leaving 5 bases between them. The CDR3 loop spans 13 amino acids. In DNA form, the CDR3 reads TGTGCCAGCAGTTTTCCCTTGAACACTGAAGCTTTCTTT. This encodes CASSFPLNTEAFF.

This clone was seen a few times. V is TRBV2 and J is TRBJ2-7; a weak D match, TRBD2 (6 bases). The CDR3 length is 13 residues. The ends were cut back, 4 bases at V and 7 bases at J, with 14 bases in the middle. The germline V gene encodes CDR1 SNHLY and CDR2 FYNNEI. This CDR3 reads CASSVQVLAEQYF. The CDR3 region has the DNA TGTGCCAGCAGTGTTCAGGTTCTAGCGGAGCAGTACTTC.

The rearrangement joins TRBV19 to TRBJ1-1; D remains unclear. Trimming took 9 bases from V and 10 from J, leaving 15 bases between them. The CDR3 is made up of 11 amino acids. Germline CDR1 and CDR2: LNHDA and SQIVND (reference sequence). The chain's CDR3 is CARRIQNAAFF. The CDR3 DNA follows: TGTGCCAGGAGAATACAGAATGCAGCTTTCTTT.

This chain links TRBV5-1 with TRBJ2-2; the D is unclear. CDR1 and CDR2 (germline): SGHRS, YFSETQ. V lost 4 bases and J 6 bases, leaving 7 bases between the germline ends. CDR3 length equals 12 residues. DNA of the CDR3: TGCGCCAGCAGCCTCACTTCCGGGGAGCTGTTTTTT. Residues: CASSLTSGELFF.

This clone was detected only a few times. V gene TRBV29-1 combines with J gene TRBJ1-1, with TRBD1 matching over 9 bases. CDR1 is SQVTM and CDR2 is ANQGSEA in the germline V gene. The CDR3 consists of 14 residues. Trimming at V came to 6 bases and at J to 5 bases, leaving 10 bases not matched to a gene. The CDR3 is CSVGTGNAWTEAFF. The DNA for the CDR3 is TGCAGCGTCGGGACAGGGAATGCGTGGACTGAAGCTTTCTTT.

The table lists this clone with a few counts. V gene TRBV11-2 combines with J gene TRBJ2-3; D call uncertain. The V gene's germline CDR1 is SGHAT and CDR2 FQNNGV. V was trimmed by 0 bases and J by 1 base, leaving 8 bases between them. The CDR3 sequence is 15 residues long. CDR3 sequence: CASSLEGLGTDTQYF. CDR3 nucleotide sequence: TGTGCCAGCAGCTTAGAAGGTCTGGGCACAGATACGCAGTATTTT.

The V call is TRBV7-6, the J call TRBJ2-5; D unresolved. From germline, CDR1 is SGHVS and CDR2 FNYEAQ. CDR3 length equals 12 residues. Trimming removed 8 bases from V and 4 bases from J, with 11 bases in between. The CDR3 here is CASGISGETQYF. DNA of the CDR3: TGTGCCAGCGGGATCTCGGGAGAGACCCAGTACTTC.

This chain uses TRBV7-2 with TRBJ2-5; perhaps TRBD1 as D (8 bases). Germline loops: CDR1 SGHTA, CDR2 FQGNSA. V lost 5 bases, J lost 5 bases, and 18 bases lay in between. The CDR3 totals 15 residues. The CDR3, as DNA: TGTGCCAGCAGCCCACAGGGGGGGGCGCGGGAGACCCAGTACTTC. This gives the protein CASSPQGGARETQYF.

The chain employs TRBV2 and TRBJ2-3; a weak D match, TRBD1 (5 bases). Looked up from germline, CDR1 is SNHLY and CDR2 is FYNNEI. This CDR3 comprises 13 residues. V gave up 3 bases and J gave up 7 bases, with 11 bases separating them. The CDR3 reads CASSEGQSNTQYF. Here the CDR3 DNA reads TGTGCCAGCAGTGAGGGGCAATCCAATACGCAGTATTTT.

The chain joins TRBV9 to TRBJ2-5; no definite D call. The CDR3 sequence is 15 residues long. Germline V gene lookup returns CDR1 SGDLS and CDR2 YYNGEE. Trimming shortened V by 0 bases and J by 4 bases, and 13 bases separated the two germline ends. The CDR3 spells CASSVGPGATETQYF. Written as DNA, the CDR3 is TGTGCCAGCAGCGTAGGTCCAGGAGCCACAGAGACCCAGTACTTC.

The V gene is TRBV5-1, the J gene TRBJ2-5; TRBD1 agrees at 8 bases. The CDR3 is 16 residues long. Trimming cost V 4 bases and J 5 bases; bases outside gene matches: 13. From germline, CDR1 is SGHRS and CDR2 YFSETQ. The DNA of the CDR3 is TGCGCCAGCAGCCGGCCGACAGGGGTGAATGGGGAGACCCAGTACTTC. Translation gives CASSRPTGVNGETQYF.

This CDR3 reads CATSRDRGEVLFF. The CDR3 DNA follows: TGTGCCACCAGCAGAGACAGGGGTGAGGTACTGTTTTTT. The rearrangement uses TRBV15 and TRBJ1-4, with D possibly matching TRBD1 (6 bases). V lost 0 bases and J 13 bases, leaving 12 bases between the germline ends. The V gene's germline CDR1 is LNHNV and CDR2 YYDKDF (reference sequence). CDR3 length equals 13 residues. The full variable domain, its missing parts supplied by reference TRBV15 and TRBJ1-4, is DAMVIQNPRYQVTQFGKPVTLSCSQTLNHNVMYWYQQKSSQAPKLLFHYYDKDFNNEADTPDNFQSRRPNTSFCFLDIRSPGLGDTAMYLCATSRDRGEVLFFGSGTQLSVL.

The chain uses TRBV5-4 and TRBJ2-2, with 8 positions matching TRBD2. Germline lookup yields CDR1 SGHNT and CDR2 YYREEE (reference sequence). This CDR3 is built from 14 residues. Trimming cost V 1 base and J 6 bases; bases outside gene matches: 2. CDR3 in DNA: TGTGCCAGCAGCTTGAGCGGGGGAGCCGGGGAGCTGTTTTTT. Residues: CASSLSGGAGELFF.

This clone appeared a few times. The V call is TRBV15, the J call TRBJ1-4; D gene unclear. The V gene's germline CDR1 is LNHNV and CDR2 YYDKDF (reference sequence). V lost 2 bases and J 7 bases, leaving 8 bases between the germline ends. The CDR3 length is 13 residues. The CDR3 spells CATSRSLVEKLFF. CDR3 in DNA: TGTGCCACCAGCAGATCCTTAGTTGAAAAACTGTTTTTT.

V and J are TRBV7-3 and TRBJ2-1; TRBD2 aligns across 8 bases. V lost 2 bases, J lost 2 bases, and 2 bases stayed unmatched. The germline V gene encodes CDR1 SGHTA and CDR2 FQGTGA. This CDR3 is 15 amino acids long. CDR3 sequence: CASSLAGGTYNEQFF. CDR3 nucleotides: TGTGCCAGCAGCTTAGCGGGAGGAACCTACAATGAGCAGTTCTTC.

CDR3 nucleotide sequence: TGTGCCAGCAGCTTAGTGGGGGCCGCCTACGAGCAGTACTTC. Translation: CASSLVGAAYEQYF. The gene calls are TRBV7-2 and TRBJ2-7; tentative D call: TRBD1 (6 bases). The V gene's germline CDR1 is SGHTA and CDR2 FQGNSA. V lost 1 base and J lost 2, with 9 bases in between. The length of the CDR3 is 14 residues.

The V and J genes are TRBV30 and TRBJ1-4; D is undetermined. The CDR3 contains 15 residues. Germline V gives CDR1 GTSNPN, CDR2 SVGIG (reference sequence). V lost 4 bases to trimming and J lost 8 bases, with 20 bases between them. For the CDR3, the DNA is TGTGCCTGGACGAGGCAGGAGGTCTTGACAGAAAAACTGTTTTTT. Translated, it gives CAWTRQEVLTEKLFF.

The chain recombines TRBV9 with TRBJ2-5; tentatively, D is TRBD1 or TRBD2 (5 bases each). The CDR3 runs 14 residues. Germline V gene sequence: CDR1 SGDLS, CDR2 YYNGEE. V lost 3 bases and J 2 bases, leaving 11 bases between the germline ends. The CDR3 sequence: CASSAGTIQETQYF. The CDR3 coding sequence is TGTGCCAGCAGCGCAGGGACGATACAAGAGACCCAGTACTTC.

This clone was recorded a few times. The CDR3 bases are TGTGCCAGCAGTGCAAGGGGAGGGAACACTGAAGCTTTCTTT. Translating gives CASSARGGNTEAFF. V usage is TRBV6-1 and J usage is TRBJ1-1; possible D gene TRBD1, 5 bases. V was shortened by 4 bases and J by 1 base, with 10 bases between the two germline ends. The CDR3 extends over 14 amino acids. Germline V gene sequence: CDR1 MNHNS, CDR2 SASEGT.

The chain combines TRBV18 with TRBJ1-2, with a possible D match to TRBD1 (5 bases). The CDR3 spans 13 residues. Germline V CDR1 and CDR2: KGHSH, LQKENI. Trimming left V 0 bases short and J 8 bases short, with 10 bases between. CDR3 sequence (DNA): TGTGCCAGCTCACCACCAGGGGAGCCGGGCTACACCTTC. This translates into CASSPPGEPGYTF.